These 14 T cell receptor beta chains came from one sample sequenced in a study of blood T cell repertoires in COVID-19. Method: immunoSEQ multiplex PCR; TCRdb's copy keeps in-frame clones and lacks some. The sample shows approximately 90,000 clones, approximately 89% of them seen only once. Material: peripheral blood. The source of these receptors is a man in his 60s with acute or convalescent COVID-19.

This clone was found many times. This chain connects TRBV7-9 to TRBJ2-7, with D tentatively TRBD1 (5 bases). With 1 base removed from V and 7 bases from J, the gap between germline ends came to 11 bases. The CDR3 has 13 residues. CDR1 and CDR2 (germline): SEHNR, FQNEAQ (reference sequence). The DNA of the CDR3 is TGTGCCAGCAGCTTAGGTTGGGGCCGGGAGCAGTACTTC. This gives the protein CASSLGWGREQYF.

The rearrangement links TRBV5-1 to TRBJ2-2; D is uncertain. The CDR3 totals 15 residues. The V and J ends lost 1 base and 1 base respectively, with 8 bases between them. The germline CDR1 and CDR2 sequences are SGHRS and YFSETQ. DNA for the CDR3: TGCGCCAGCAGCTTGACGGAGAAGAACACCGGGGAGCTGTTTTTT. Its protein is CASSLTEKNTGELFF.

The chain couples TRBV6-5 to TRBJ2-3, with D possibly being TRBD2 (6 bases). The CDR3 length is 14 residues. Germline V gene data show CDR1 as MNHEY and CDR2 as SVGAGI. The germline V and J ends were trimmed by 6 bases and 6 bases, with 16 bases remaining between them. The CDR3 nucleotides are TGTGCCAGCAGAACTACTAGGAGGGGTGATACGCAGTATTTT. Translation gives CASRTTRRGDTQYF.

This chain links TRBV6-1 with TRBJ2-5; a possible D gene is TRBD2 (6 bases). This CDR3 is 14 amino acids long. Germline values: CDR1 MNHNS, CDR2 SASEGT. V lost 1 base, J lost 5 bases, and 11 bases lay in between. This chain's CDR3 is CASSEGGRRETQYF. The CDR3 nucleotides are TGTGCCAGCAGTGAAGGGGGGAGGCGGGAGACCCAGTACTTC.

This chain connects TRBV5-5 to TRBJ2-5; 7 bases agree with TRBD2. The CDR3 loop spans 14 amino acids. The germline CDR1 and CDR2 sequences are SGHKS and YYEKEE (reference sequence). V lost 2 bases and J lost 4; bases outside the gene matches: 5. CDR3 in DNA: TGTGCCAGCAGCTTCCGAGGGGAGGGAGAGACCCAGTACTTC. Translated, it gives CASSFRGEGETQYF.

The chain links TRBV11-3 to TRBJ2-1; TRBD1 might be the D (6 bases). Germline V lookup: CDR1 SGHNT, CDR2 YENEEA. V was shortened by 5 bases and J by 5 bases, with 13 bases between the two germline ends. This CDR3 has 14 amino acids. CDR3 coding DNA: TGTGCCAGCAGCCATGGACAGCCAGACAATGAGCAGTTCTTC. It yields the protein CASSHGQPDNEQFF.

This clone was counted only a few times. The chain has TRBV19 and TRBJ1-1; D may be TRBD1 (6 bases). The CDR3 is 15 amino acids. Germline V lookup: CDR1 LNHDA, CDR2 SQIVND (reference sequence). The V end lost 5 bases, the J end lost 0 bases, and 13 bases lay between the germline ends. The CDR3 DNA follows: TGTGCCAGTAGTTGGGGGGGCAACCTGAACACTGAAGCTTTCTTT. Its protein product is CASSWGGNLNTEAFF.

The V gene is TRBV12-3 or TRBV12-4, the J gene TRBJ2-7, with a possible D match to TRBD1 (5 bases). V was shortened by 6 bases and J by 9 bases, with 18 bases between the two germline ends. The CDR3 is 13 residues long. Here the CDR3 reads CASSLKAREGQYF. The CDR3 DNA follows: TGTGCCAGCAGCCTAAAGGCCAGGGAAGGGCAGTACTTC.

The CDR3 protein is CASSVATGGNEQFF. The CDR3 DNA follows: TGTGCCAGCAGCGTAGCGACAGGGGGCAATGAGCAGTTCTTC. The J gene is TRBJ2-1, the V gene TRBV9, with TRBD1 identical over 9 bases. The CDR3 has 14 amino acids. The germline V gene has CDR1 SGDLS and CDR2 YYNGEE. The trim removed 0 bases at V and 6 bases at J, leaving 1 base unmatched.

This clone was recorded once. The chain joins TRBV3-1 (or the pseudogene TRBV3-2) to TRBJ2-7; TRBD1 might be the D (6 bases). The V gene's germline CDR1 is LGHDT and CDR2 YNNKEL (reference sequence). The V end was cut by 1 base, the J end by 1 base, with 11 bases between. The CDR3 consists of 15 residues. The CDR3 DNA is TGTGCCAGCAGCCAAGGTTCAGGGGATTCCTACGAGCAGTACTTC. Protein: CASSQGSGDSYEQYF.

V gene TRBV11-1 combines with J gene TRBJ1-2; 8 nucleotides align to TRBD1. The CDR3 consists of 15 residues. The V segment lost 5 bases and the J segment 7 bases; nucleotides outside the gene matches: 12. Germline CDR1 SGHAT, CDR2 FQDESV (reference sequence). The CDR3, as DNA: TGTGCCAGCAGCGCTGCGACGGGACAGGTTGGTGGCTACACCTTC. Amino acid sequence: CASSAATGQVGGYTF.

This sequence joins TRBV10-3 and TRBJ2-7; 10 nucleotides agree with TRBD2. The CDR3 totals 14 residues. Trimming cost V 5 bases and J 3 bases; bases outside gene matches: 4. The germline V gene has CDR1 ENHRY and CDR2 SYGVKD. CDR3 sequence reads: CAISHGTSDYEQYF. The CDR3 DNA follows: TGTGCCATCAGTCACGGGACTAGCGACTACGAGCAGTACTTC.

The chain combines TRBV4-1 with TRBJ1-4; 8 bases agree with TRBD1. Trimming took 0 bases from V and 11 from J; bases not matched to a gene: 11. Per the germline V gene, CDR1 is MGHRA and CDR2 is YSYEKL. The CDR3 spans 16 residues. The DNA for the CDR3 is TGCGCCAGCAGCCAAGATCGCACAGGGGGGGTAAGGAAACTGTTTTTT. Amino acids: CASSQDRTGGVRKLFF.

The rearrangement uses TRBV24-1 and TRBJ2-2, with TRBD1 matching 8 bases. This CDR3 region has 18 residues. In germline, CDR1 is KGHDR, CDR2 SFDVKD. The V and J ends lost 3 bases and 4 bases, in that order; junction bases with no gene match: 12. The CDR3 here is CATSDHKQGAVSTGELFF. The CDR3 DNA is TGTGCCACCAGTGATCACAAGCAGGGGGCGGTTAGCACCGGGGAGCTGTTTTTT.